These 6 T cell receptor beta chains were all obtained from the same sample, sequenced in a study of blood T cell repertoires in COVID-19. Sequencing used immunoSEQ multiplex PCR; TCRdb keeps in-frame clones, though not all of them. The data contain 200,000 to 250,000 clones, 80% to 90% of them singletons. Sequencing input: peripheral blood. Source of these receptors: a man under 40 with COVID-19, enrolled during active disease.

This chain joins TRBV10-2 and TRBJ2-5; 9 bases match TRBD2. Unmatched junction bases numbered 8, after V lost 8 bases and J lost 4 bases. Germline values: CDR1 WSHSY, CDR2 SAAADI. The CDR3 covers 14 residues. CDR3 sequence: CASFHSGGGETQYF. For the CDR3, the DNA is TGCGCCAGCTTCCATAGCGGGGGTGGAGAGACCCAGTACTTC.

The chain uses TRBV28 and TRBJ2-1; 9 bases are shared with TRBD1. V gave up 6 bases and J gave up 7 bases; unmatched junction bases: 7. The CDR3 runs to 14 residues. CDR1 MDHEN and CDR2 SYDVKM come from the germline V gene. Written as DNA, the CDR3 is TGTGCCAGCAGCAGTACAGGGGGCGAGAATGAGCAGTTCTTC. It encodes CASSSTGGENEQFF.

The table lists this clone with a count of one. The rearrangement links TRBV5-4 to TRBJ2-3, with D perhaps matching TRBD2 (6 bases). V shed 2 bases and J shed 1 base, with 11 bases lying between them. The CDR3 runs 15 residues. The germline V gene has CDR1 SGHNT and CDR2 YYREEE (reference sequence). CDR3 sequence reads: CASSLGGPRTDTQYF. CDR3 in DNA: TGTGCCAGCAGCTTAGGAGGGCCCCGCACAGATACGCAGTATTTT. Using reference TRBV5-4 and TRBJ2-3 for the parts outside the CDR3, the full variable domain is ETGVTQSPTHLIKTRGQQVTLRCSSQSGHNTVSWYQQALGQGPQFIFQYYREEENGRGNFPPRFSGLQFPNYSSELNVNALELDDSALYLCASSLGGPRTDTQYFGPGTRLTVL.

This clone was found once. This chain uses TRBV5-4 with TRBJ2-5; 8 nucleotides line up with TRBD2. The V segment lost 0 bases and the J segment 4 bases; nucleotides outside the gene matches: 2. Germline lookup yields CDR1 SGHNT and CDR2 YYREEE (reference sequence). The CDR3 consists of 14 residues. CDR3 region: CASSLASGGETQYF. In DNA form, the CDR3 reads TGTGCCAGCAGCTTGGCCAGCGGGGGAGAGACCCAGTACTTC.

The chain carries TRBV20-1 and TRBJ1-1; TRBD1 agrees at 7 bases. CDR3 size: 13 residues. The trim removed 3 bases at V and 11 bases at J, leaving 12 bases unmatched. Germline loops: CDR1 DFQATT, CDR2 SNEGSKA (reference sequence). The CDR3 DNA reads TGCAGTGCTAGTCCTCGACAGGGAAGAACGGCTTTCTTT. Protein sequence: CSASPRQGRTAFF.

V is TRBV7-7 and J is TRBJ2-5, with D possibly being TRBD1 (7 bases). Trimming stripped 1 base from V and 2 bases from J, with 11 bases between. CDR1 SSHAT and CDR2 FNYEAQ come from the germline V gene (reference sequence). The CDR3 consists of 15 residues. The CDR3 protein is CASSLGGTAQETQYF. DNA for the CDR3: TGTGCCAGCAGCTTAGGCGGGACAGCACAAGAGACCCAGTACTTC.